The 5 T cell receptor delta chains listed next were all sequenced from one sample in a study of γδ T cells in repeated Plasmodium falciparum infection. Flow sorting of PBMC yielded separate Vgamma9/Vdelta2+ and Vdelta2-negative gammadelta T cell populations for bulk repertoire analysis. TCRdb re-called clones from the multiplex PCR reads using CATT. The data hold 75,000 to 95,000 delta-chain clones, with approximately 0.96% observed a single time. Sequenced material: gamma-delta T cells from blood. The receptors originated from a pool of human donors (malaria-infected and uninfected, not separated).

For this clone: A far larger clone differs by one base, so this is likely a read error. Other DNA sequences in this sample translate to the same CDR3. The CDR3 region has the DNA TGCGCCTGTGCCAGGGTCGGGACTGGTATGGTTCTGGGGGAGTACACCGATAAACTCATCTTT. Encoded protein: CACARVGTGMVLGEYTDKLIF. V gene TRDV2 combines with J gene TRDJ1, with TRDD3 identical over 8 bases. The J gene comes from matching the DNA to germline here; TCRdb lacks it. The CDR3 runs 21 residues. Germline V lookup: CDR1 GEAIGNYY, CDR2 EKD.

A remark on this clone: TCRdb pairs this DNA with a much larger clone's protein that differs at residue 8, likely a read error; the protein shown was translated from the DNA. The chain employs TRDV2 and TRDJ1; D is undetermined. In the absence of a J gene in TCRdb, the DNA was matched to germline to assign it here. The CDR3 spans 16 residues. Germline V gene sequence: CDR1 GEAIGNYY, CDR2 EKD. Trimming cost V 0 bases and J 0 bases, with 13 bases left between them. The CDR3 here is CACDTGGVRDTDKLIF. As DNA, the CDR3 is TGTGCCTGTGACACCGGAGGGGTACGGGACACCGATAAACTCATCTTT.

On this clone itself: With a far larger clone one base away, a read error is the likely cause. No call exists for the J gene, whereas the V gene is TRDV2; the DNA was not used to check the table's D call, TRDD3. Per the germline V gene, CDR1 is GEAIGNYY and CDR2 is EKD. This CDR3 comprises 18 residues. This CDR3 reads CACDTVSSGAPNTDKLIF. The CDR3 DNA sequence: TGTGCCTGTGACACCGTCTCCTCTGGGGCCCCCAACACCGATAAACTCATCTTC.

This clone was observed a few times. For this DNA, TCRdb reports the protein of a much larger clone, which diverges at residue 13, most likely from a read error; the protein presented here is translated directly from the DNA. The CDR3 here is CACDSVLIPTGGCTDKLIF. The CDR3 coding sequence is TGTGCCTGTGACTCCGTTTTGATCCCTACTGGGGGATGCACCGATAAACTCATCTTT. The V call is TRDV2, the J call TRDJ1; 10 bases match TRDD3. The V gene's germline CDR1 is GEAIGNYY and CDR2 EKD. There are 19 residues in the CDR3. The junction had 16 bases not matched to a gene; V was cut back by 3 bases and J by 1 base.

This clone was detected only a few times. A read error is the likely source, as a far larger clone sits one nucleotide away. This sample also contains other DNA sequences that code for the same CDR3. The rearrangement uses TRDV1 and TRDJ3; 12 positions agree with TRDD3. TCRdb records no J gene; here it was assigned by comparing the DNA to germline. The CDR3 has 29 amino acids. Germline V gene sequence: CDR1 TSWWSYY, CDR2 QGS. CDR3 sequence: CALGENPTLPWVRLTGGYPPTWDTRQMFF. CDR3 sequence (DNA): TGTGCTCTTGGGGAAAATCCTACCCTCCCTTGGGTGCGTCTTACTGGGGGATACCCACCGACCTGGGACACCCGGCAGATGTTTTTC.